One and the same sample provided the 3 T cell receptor beta chains below, sequenced in a study of type 1 regulatory T cells. TCRdb used MiXCR to reprocess the reads, holding one entry per CDR3 protein. The sample shows about 97,000 distinct CDR3 sequences, roughly 28% of them seen only once. The sample taken for sequencing was CD4+ T cells, either the whole sample or a sorted fraction (not recorded which). The receptors originated from a human donor in good health.

The rearrangement joins TRBV5-1 to TRBJ2-5, with a weak D call TRBD2 (6 bases). CDR3 length equals 10 residues. Trimming pared 10 bases from V and 11 bases from J, leaving 15 bases between. From germline, CDR1 is SGHRS and CDR2 YFSETQ. The CDR3 DNA is TGCGCCCTCATGGCGGCGGGACAGTACTTC. It yields the protein CALMAAGQYF.

The J gene is TRBJ2-4, the V gene TRBV7-2; 12 nucleotides align to TRBD2. V lost 3 bases to trimming and J lost 4 bases; unmatched junction nucleotides: 1. This CDR3 has 15 amino acids. In germline, CDR1 is SGHTA, CDR2 FQGNSA. This CDR3 is CASSFGLAGKNIQYF. CDR3 DNA: TGTGCCAGCAGCTTTGGACTAGCGGGGAAAAACATTCAGTACTTC.

The rearrangement links TRBV7-2 to TRBJ2-1; 8 bases are shared with TRBD2. The CDR3 runs 16 residues. With 6 bases clipped from V and 0 bases from J, the junction kept 7 bases outside the gene matches. Germline lookup yields CDR1 SGHTA and CDR2 FQGNSA. This CDR3 is CASRVSGTSSYNEQFF. The CDR3 DNA reads TGTGCCAGCAGAGTTAGCGGGACCAGCTCCTACAATGAGCAGTTCTTC.